The present T cell receptor beta chain was sequenced within a study of T cell responses to AZD1222 COVID-19 vaccine. Study-level background: Second doses were pooled across both intervals (about 4 or about 12 weeks). General observations from the study: The repertoires were collected only after the peak T cell response. Clonal diversity was possibly underestimated, and white British individuals and females predominated among donors. Compared with day 0, the breadth and depth of the Spike-specific TCR repertoire rose significantly after two doses of AZD1222.

TCRdb's copy holds only in-frame clones and misses some; the assay was immunoSEQ multiplex PCR. The table lists approximately 170,000 clones, around 90% of them singletons, with 1.5% to 2% in the top ten. With respect to this clone: What it binds is not known.

The length of the CDR3 is 14 residues. Germline-derived CDR1 and CDR2 are LGHDT and YNNKEL (reference sequence). V gave up 3 bases and J gave up 6 bases, with 12 bases separating them. The material was peripheral blood, obtained on day 0 of AZD1222 vaccination. The chain recombines TRBV3-1 (or the pseudogene TRBV3-2) with TRBJ2-1, with D maybe TRBD2 (6 bases). The clonotype comes from an adult in good health. The CDR3 sequence is CASSQTTRANEQFF. Here the CDR3 DNA reads TGTGCCAGCAGCCAGACGACTAGAGCCAATGAGCAGTTCTTC.